These T cell receptor beta chains were read from a single sample in a study of blood T cell repertoires in COVID-19. This table comes from immunoSEQ multiplex PCR, and its TCRdb copy is limited to in-frame clones, with some not included. The data show 250,000 to 350,000 clones, about 90% seen once. The sample comprised peripheral blood. The receptor source for this set is a woman between 45 and 65 years old who had recovered from COVID-19. The CDR3 runs from the conserved cysteine through the conserved F or W. The D gene is left open where the match is weak. Some rows have no size entry. The others give once, few or many, or a class for an expanded clone.

TRBJ2-2 | TRBV15 | NA | NA | CATSRQRPNTGELFF | TGTGCCACCAGCCGGCAGCGGCCGAACACCGGGGAGCTGTTTTTT
TRBJ1-2 | TRBV2 | NA | NA | CASSEGYREGGYTF | TGTGCCAGCAGTGAAGGGTACAGGGAAGGGGGCTACACCTTC
TRBJ2-1 | TRBV19 | NA | NA | CATATTALNEQFF | TGTGCCACCGCAACGACAGCCCTCAATGAGCAGTTCTTC
TRBJ1-5 | TRBV9 | TRBD1 | NA | CASGPGQSNQPQHF | TGTGCCAGCGGACCGGGACAGAGCAATCAGCCCCAGCATTTT
TRBJ2-2 | TRBV11-3 | TRBD1 | NA | CASRKGTANTGELFF | TGTGCCAGCAGAAAAGGGACAGCGAACACCGGGGAGCTGTTTTTT
TRBJ2-7 | TRBV3-1/TRBV3-2 | NA | NA | CASSQDFRRDSSYEQYF | TGTGCCAGCAGCCAAGATTTCCGGCGGGACAGTTCCTACGAGCAGTACTTC
TRBJ2-5 | TRBV29-1 | TRBD2 | NA | CSALKYLARGDFQETQYF | TGCAGCGCCCTTAAATATCTAGCACGGGGGGATTTCCAAGAGACCCAGTACTTC
TRBJ1-6 | TRBV6-5 | NA | NA | CASGRDIYNSPLHF | TGTGCCAGCGGCCGGGACATATATAATTCACCCCTCCACTTT
TRBJ2-7 | TRBV27 | TRBD2 | NA | CASRTQTSGTTYEQCF | TGTGCCAGCAGGACCCAGACTAGCGGGACAACCTACGAGCAGTGCTTC
TRBJ1-1 | TRBV3-1/TRBV3-2 | TRBD1 | NA | CASSAGQGGTEAFF | TGTGCCAGCAGCGCGGGACAGGGGGGCACTGAAGCTTTCTTT
TRBJ2-2 | TRBV28 | TRBD1 | NA | CASRQNRGPTPGELFF | TGTGCCAGCAGGCAGAACAGGGGCCCCACACCCGGGGAGCTGTTTTTT
TRBJ1-1 | TRBV18 | TRBD1 | NA | CASSPGQGEFVEAFF | TGTGCCAGCTCACCGGGACAGGGGGAATTCGTTGAAGCTTTCTTT
TRBJ1-4 | TRBV19 | NA | NA | CASSISATNEKLFF | TGTGCCAGTAGTATAAGCGCAACTAATGAAAAACTGTTTTTT
TRBJ1-2 | TRBV4-1 | TRBD1 | NA | CASSQVGGAPGYTF | TGCGCCAGCAGCCAGGTAGGGGGCGCCCCTGGCTACACCTTC
TRBJ1-3 | TRBV27 | NA | NA | CASSLTGSVGNTIYF | TGTGCCAGCAGTTTAACAGGGTCTGTTGGAAACACCATATATTTT
TRBJ1-2 | TRBV4-3 | NA | NA | CASSQGYGGNYGYTF | TGCGCCAGCAGCCAAGGGTACGGCGGCAACTATGGCTACACCTTC
TRBJ2-6 | TRBV28 | NA | NA | CATCRVGAPGANVLTF | TGTGCCACATGCCGGGTAGGAGCCCCTGGGGCCAACGTCCTGACTTTC
TRBJ2-7 | TRBV6-1 | TRBD1 | NA | CASSDLGGFDEQYF | TGTGCCAGCAGTGACCTAGGGGGCTTCGACGAGCAGTACTTC
TRBJ1-5 | TRBV10-2 | NA | once | CASSEGAQPQHF | TGCGCCAGCAGTGAGGGGGCTCAGCCCCAGCATTTT
TRBJ2-7 | TRBV6-2/TRBV6-3 | NA | NA | CASSFPGVRGEQYF | TGTGCCAGCAGTTTCCCTGGGGTTCGGGGCGAGCAGTACTTC
TRBJ1-5 | TRBV6-1 | TRBD1 | NA | CASSEQGAIVLQPQHF | TGTGCCAGCAGTGAACAGGGGGCGATTGTGCTTCAGCCCCAGCATTTT
TRBJ2-7 | TRBV3-1/TRBV3-2 | TRBD1 | NA | CASSQVGQGFLEQYF | TGTGCCAGCAGCCAAGTCGGACAGGGTTTCCTCGAGCAGTACTTC
TRBJ1-2 | TRBV9 | NA | few | CASSARLSARSGAGYTF | TGTGCCAGCAGCGCCCGTCTTTCGGCGCGATCAGGGGCTGGCTACACCTTC
TRBJ2-1 | TRBV13 | TRBD2 | NA | CASSLGLAGVYNEQFF | TGTGCCAGCAGCTTAGGACTAGCGGGGGTTTACAATGAGCAGTTCTTC
TRBJ2-7 | TRBV30 | NA | once | CAWSKRDYEQYF | TGTGCCTGGAGTAAACGGGACTACGAGCAGTACTTC
TRBJ2-5 | TRBV18 | TRBD2 | NA | CASSHRRGQETQYF | TGTGCCAGCTCACACCGGCGGGGGCAAGAGACCCAGTACTTC
TRBJ2-5 | TRBV5-4 | NA | NA | CASSKQGGSGTQYF | TGTGCCAGCAGCAAACAGGGGGGGTCAGGGACCCAGTACTTC
TRBJ2-3 | TRBV19 | NA | NA | CASSMGQGTDTQYF | TGTGCCAGTAGTATGGGTCAGGGGACAGATACGCAGTATTTT
TRBJ1-6 | TRBV27 | TRBD1 | NA | CASRALKETGPSSYNSPLHF | TGTGCCAGCAGGGCCTTAAAAGAGACAGGGCCAAGCTCCTATAATTCACCCCTCCACTTT
TRBJ1-1 | TRBV9 | TRBD1 | NA | CASSVSKETGGNTEAFF | TGTGCCAGCAGCGTATCAAAGGAGACAGGGGGAAACACTGAAGCTTTCTTT
TRBJ2-1 | TRBV7-6 | NA | NA | CASSLAPFEQFF | TGTGCCAGCAGCTTAGCCCCCTTTGAGCAGTTCTTC